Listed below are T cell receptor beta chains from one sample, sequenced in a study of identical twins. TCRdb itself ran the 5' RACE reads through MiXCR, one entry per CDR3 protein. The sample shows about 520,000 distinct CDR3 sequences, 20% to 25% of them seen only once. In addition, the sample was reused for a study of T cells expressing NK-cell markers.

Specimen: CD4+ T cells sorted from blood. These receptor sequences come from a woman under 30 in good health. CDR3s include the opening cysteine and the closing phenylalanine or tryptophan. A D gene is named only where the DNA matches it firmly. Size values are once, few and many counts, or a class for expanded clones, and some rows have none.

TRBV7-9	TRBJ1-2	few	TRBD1	TGTGCCAGCAGCCGAACGACAGGGGGCGGCGGCTACACCTTC	CASSRTTGGGGYTF
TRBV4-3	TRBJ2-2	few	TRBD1	TGCGCCAGCAGCCAAGAGAACAGGGGGCGAGCCGGGGAGCTGTTTTTT	CASSQENRGRAGELFF
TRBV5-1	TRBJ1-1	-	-	TGCGCCAGCAGCTTGGCGGGGCTAGGTTACACTGAAGCTTTCTTT	CASSLAGLGYTEAFF
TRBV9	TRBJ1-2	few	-	TGTGCCAGCAGCGCCGCACCCTACACCTTC	CASSAAPYTF
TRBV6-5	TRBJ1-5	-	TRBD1	TGTGCCAGCAGTTCACAGGGGAGGGATCAGCCCCAGCATTTT	CASSSQGRDQPQHF
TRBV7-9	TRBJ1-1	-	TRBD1	TGTGCCAGCAGCTTGAGGGGGCCGGGCACTGAAGCTTTCTTT	CASSLRGPGTEAFF
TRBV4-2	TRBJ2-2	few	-	TGTGCCAGCAGCCAAGATGTTATTGGGACCGGGGAGCTGTTTTTT	CASSQDVIGTGELFF
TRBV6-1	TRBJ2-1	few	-	TGTGCCAGCGATGAGCAGTTCTTC	CASDEQFF
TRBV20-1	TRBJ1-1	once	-	TGCAGTGCTGCTACAGGGAGTAACACTGAAGCTTTCTTT	CSAATGSNTEAFF
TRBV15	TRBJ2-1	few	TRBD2	TGTGCCACCAGCAGAGATCTAAGTTGGGCTAGCGGCTACAATGAGCAGTTCTTC	CATSRDLSWASGYNEQFF
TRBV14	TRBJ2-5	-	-	TGTGCCAGCAGTCAACTAAGAACGCAAGAGACCCAGTACTTC	CASSQLRTQETQYF
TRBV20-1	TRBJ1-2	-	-	TGCAGTGCTAGTGGCAGCCTTCTCTATGGCTACACCTTC	CSASGSLLYGYTF
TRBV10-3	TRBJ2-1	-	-	TGTGCCATCAGCCCCCAGCGAACAGGGTCGTATGAGCAGTTCTTC	CAISPQRTGSYEQFF
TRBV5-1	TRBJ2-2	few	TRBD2	TGCGCCAGCAGCTCCACTAGCGCGAGCACCGGGGAGCTGTTTTTT	CASSSTSASTGELFF
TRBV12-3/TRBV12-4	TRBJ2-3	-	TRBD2	TGTGCCAGCAGTTTCAGCGGGGGTACGCAGTATTTT	CASSFSGGTQYF
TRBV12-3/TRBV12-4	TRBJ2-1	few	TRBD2	TGTGCCAGCAGTTTTCCAGCGGGAGGGCCTAGTGAGCAGTTCTTC	CASSFPAGGPSEQFF
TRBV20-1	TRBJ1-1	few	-	TGCAGTGCTAGACCGGGAGGGGGGAACACTGAAGCTTTCTTT	CSARPGGGNTEAFF
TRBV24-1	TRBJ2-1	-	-	TGTGCCACCAGTTCCCCGAAAGAAAGGTACAATGAGCAGTTCTTC	CATSSPKERYNEQFF
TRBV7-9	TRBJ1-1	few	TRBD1	TGTGCCAGCAGCCAACGACAGGGTGGGAACACTGAAGCTTTCTTT	CASSQRQGGNTEAFF
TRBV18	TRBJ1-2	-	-	TGTGCCAGCTCACTGGTACAAGTGGCTTATGGCTACACCTTC	CASSLVQVAYGYTF
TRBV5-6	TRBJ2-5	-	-	TGTGCCAGCAGCCCCGGGGGACCTCAGGAGACCCAGTACTTC	CASSPGGPQETQYF
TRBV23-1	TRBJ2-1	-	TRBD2	TGCGCCAGCAGTCAATCGGGGGGGGGACTAGCGGGAGGACCCAATGAGCAGTTCTTC	CASSQSGGGLAGGPNEQFF
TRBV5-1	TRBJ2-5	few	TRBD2	TGCGCCAGCAGCTTGGACCCTAGCGGGGGGTACCAAGAGACCCAGTACTTC	CASSLDPSGGYQETQYF
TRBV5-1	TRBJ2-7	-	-	TGCGCCAGCAGCCCTAACCTTTACTCCTACGAGCAGTACTTC	CASSPNLYSYEQYF
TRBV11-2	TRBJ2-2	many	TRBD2	TGTGCCAGCAGCTCTCACGCCACTAGCGGCGGGGAGCTGTTTTTT	CASSSHATSGGELFF
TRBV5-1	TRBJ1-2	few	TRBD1	TGCGCCAGCACCTCGGGACAGGGGGCGAGTGGCTACACCTTC	CASTSGQGASGYTF
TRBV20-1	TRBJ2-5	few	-	TGCAGTGCTAGAATCCCCCCGGAGACCCAGTACTTC	CSARIPPETQYF
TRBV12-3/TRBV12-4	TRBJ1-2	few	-	TGTGCCAGCAGTTTAGGGCAGGGGAAAGGCTACACCTTC	CASSLGQGKGYTF
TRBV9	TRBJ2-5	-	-	TGTGCCAGCAGCGTAGCAAAGGAGGAGACCCAGTACTTC	CASSVAKEETQYF
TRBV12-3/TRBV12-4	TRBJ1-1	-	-	TGTGCCAGCACGGACGGGGGCGGCACTGAAGCTTTCTTT	CASTDGGGTEAFF
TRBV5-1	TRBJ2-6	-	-	TGCGCCAGCAGCCTCCGGGCCGGGGATGGGGCCAACGTCCTGACTTTC	CASSLRAGDGANVLTF
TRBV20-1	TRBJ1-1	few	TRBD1	TGCAGTGCTCTCAGGGGGGACACTGAAGCTTTCTTT	CSALRGDTEAFF
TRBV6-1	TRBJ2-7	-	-	TGTGCCAGCAGTCCCCCCTCGGGTATCCACGAGCAGTACTTC	CASSPPSGIHEQYF
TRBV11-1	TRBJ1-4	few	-	TGTGCCAGCAGCTTAGTCATCGGGACAAGAGTAGCTAATGAAAAACTGTTTTTT	CASSLVIGTRVANEKLFF
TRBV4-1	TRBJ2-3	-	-	TGCGCCAGCAGCCAAGGAGGGGGGGTAACAGATACGCAGTATTTT	CASSQGGGVTDTQYF
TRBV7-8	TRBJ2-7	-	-	TGTGCCAGCAGCTTAGGGCCGGGAACCTACGAGCAGTACTTC	CASSLGPGTYEQYF
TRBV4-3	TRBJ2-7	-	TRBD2	TGCGCCAGCAGCCAAGCAAGTAGCCTAGCGGGAGGCTCCTACGAGCAGTACTTC	CASSQASSLAGGSYEQYF
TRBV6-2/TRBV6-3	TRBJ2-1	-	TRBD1	TGTGCCAGCAGTAAGGACAGGGATGAGCAGTTCTTC	CASSKDRDEQFF
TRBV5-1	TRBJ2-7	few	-	TGCGCCAGCAGCTTCCAACCCGACTACGAGCAGTACTTC	CASSFQPDYEQYF
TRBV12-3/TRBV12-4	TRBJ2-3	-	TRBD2	TGTGCCAGCAGTCGTCGACTAGCCGGGACCAGCCATACGCAGTATTTT	CASSRRLAGTSHTQYF
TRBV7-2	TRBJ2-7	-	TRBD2	TGTGCCAGCAGCTATAATAGCGGGACTCTCTACGAGCAGTACTTC	CASSYNSGTLYEQYF
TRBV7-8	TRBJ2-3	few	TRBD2	TGTGCCAGCAGGGCGAGCGGGGGACTCACAGATACGCAGTATTTT	CASRASGGLTDTQYF
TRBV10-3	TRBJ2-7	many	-	TGTGCCATCATGCCCGGGGGCCTGAGCTCCTACGAGCAGTACTTC	CAIMPGGLSSYEQYF
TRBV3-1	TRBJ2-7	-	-	TGTGCCAGCAGCCAAGATTACAGTCCCGAGCAGTACTTC	CASSQDYSPEQYF
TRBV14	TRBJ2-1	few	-	TGTGCCAGCAGCACGATCTGGCCGCGGAGCTCCTACAATGAGCAGTTCTTC	CASSTIWPRSSYNEQFF
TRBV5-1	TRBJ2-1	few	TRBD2	TGCGCCAGCAGCTTGTTAGACGGCGGGGGGGCTGGTGGTGAGCAGTTCTTC	CASSLLDGGGAGGEQFF
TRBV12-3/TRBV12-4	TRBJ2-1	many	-	TGTGCCAGCAGTTTTGGGGCTAGCTTCGGGGTGCAGTTCTTC	CASSFGASFGVQFF
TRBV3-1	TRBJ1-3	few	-	TGTGCCAGCAGCCAAGAGGCCGGAAACACCATATATTTT	CASSQEAGNTIYF
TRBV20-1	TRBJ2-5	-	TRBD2	TGCAGTGCTAGTAGGCTAGCGGGAGGGCAAGAGACCCAGTACTTC	CSASRLAGGQETQYF
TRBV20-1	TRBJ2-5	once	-	TGCAGTGCTAGAGATGAGGTCGACTGGGGGGCGGGCGAGACCCAGTACTTC	CSARDEVDWGAGETQYF